This record concerns one T cell receptor (beta chain) sequence. Its antigen is not known. The sample comes from a study of monozygotic twins with inflammatory bowel disease. Study results and caveats: Part of the variability in patient repertoires may have come from differing immunosuppressive treatments. No difference in repertoire similarity was seen between concordant and discordant twins, possibly because power was limited. Healthy co-twins, by inverse Simpson, had higher TCRbeta diversity than their siblings with IBD.

Per the germline V gene, CDR1 is SNHLY and CDR2 is FYNNEI. CDR3 length: 16 amino acids. Each of TCRalpha and TCRbeta cDNA went through two nested PCRs, lasting around 15 and 9 cycles. TCRdb re-called the 5' RACE reads and gives one entry per CDR3 protein, without DNA. The table lists fewer than 350,000 distinct CDR3 sequences, with approximately 2% in the top ten. The origin of this receptor is a human donor with ulcerative colitis or Crohn's disease, or a healthy co-twin of an affected twin (not recorded which). Sequenced: blood. The V call is TRBV2, the J call TRBJ2-2; TCRdb selects TRBD1, and the lack of DNA leaves this call unchecked. Here the CDR3 reads CASSEIGTGNTGELFF. Drawing the rest from reference TRBV2 and TRBJ2-2, the complete variable domain is EPEVTQTPSHQVTQMGQEVILRCVPISNHLYFYWYRQILGQKVEFLVSFYNNEISEKSEIFDDQFSVERPDGSNFTLKIRSTKLEDSAMYFCASSEIGTGNTGELFFGEGSRLTVL.